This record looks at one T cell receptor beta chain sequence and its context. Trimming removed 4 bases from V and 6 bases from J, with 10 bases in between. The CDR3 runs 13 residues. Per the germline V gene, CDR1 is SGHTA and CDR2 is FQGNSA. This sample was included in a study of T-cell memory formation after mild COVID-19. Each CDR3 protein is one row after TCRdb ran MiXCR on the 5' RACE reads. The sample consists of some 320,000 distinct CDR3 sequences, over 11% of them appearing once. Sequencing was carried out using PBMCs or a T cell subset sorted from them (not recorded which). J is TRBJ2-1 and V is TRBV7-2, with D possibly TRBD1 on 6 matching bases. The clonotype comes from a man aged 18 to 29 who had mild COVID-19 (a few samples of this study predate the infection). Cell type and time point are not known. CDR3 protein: CASSSQGGNEQFF. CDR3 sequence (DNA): TGTGCCAGCAGCTCCCAAGGGGGCAATGAGCAGTTCTTC.